This T cell receptor (beta chain) was sequenced in a study of OX40 agonist ivuxolimab in advanced cancers. Study-wide background: With a range of about 23 to 90, age averaged approximately 60 years, and 70% to 85% were male.

The CDR3 has 14 amino acids. V was clipped by 3 bases and J by 1 base, with 11 bases between them. Germline assignment: CDR1 SQVTM and CDR2 ANQGSEA. Generated by immunoSEQ multiplex PCR, the TCRdb table keeps only in-frame clones and is missing some. The sample lists 90,000 to 130,000 clones; around 93% were seen once. Material: CD4+ or CD8+ T cells sorted from blood, obtained in a trial of the OX40 agonist ivuxolimab. The receptor's source is an adult with an advanced solid tumor such as melanoma, head and neck, liver or kidney cancer. The rearrangement uses TRBV29-1 and TRBJ2-3; D perhaps matches TRBD1 (6 bases). CDR3 nucleotides: TGCAGCGTTGATTCAGGGGTTGGCACAGATACGCAGTATTTT. This codes for CSVDSGVGTDTQYF.